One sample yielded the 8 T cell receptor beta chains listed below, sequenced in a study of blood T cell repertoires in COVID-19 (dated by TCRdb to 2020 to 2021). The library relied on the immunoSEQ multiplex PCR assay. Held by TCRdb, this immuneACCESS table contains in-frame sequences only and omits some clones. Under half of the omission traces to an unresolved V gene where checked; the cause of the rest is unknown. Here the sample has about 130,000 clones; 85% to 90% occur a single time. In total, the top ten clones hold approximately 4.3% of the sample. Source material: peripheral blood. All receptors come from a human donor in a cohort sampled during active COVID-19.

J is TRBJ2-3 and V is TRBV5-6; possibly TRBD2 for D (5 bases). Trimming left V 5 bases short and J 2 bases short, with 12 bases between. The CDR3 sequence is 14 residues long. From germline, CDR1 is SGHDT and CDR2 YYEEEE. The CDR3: CASRPPGVTDTQYF. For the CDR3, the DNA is TGTGCCAGCAGACCACCCGGGGTCACAGATACGCAGTATTTT.

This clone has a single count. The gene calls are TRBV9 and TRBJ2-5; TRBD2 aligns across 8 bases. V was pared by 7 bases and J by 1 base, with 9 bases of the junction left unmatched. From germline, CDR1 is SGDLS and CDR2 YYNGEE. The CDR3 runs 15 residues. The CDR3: CASGRGTSGQETQYF. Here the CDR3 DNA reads TGTGCCAGCGGGAGGGGTACTAGCGGCCAAGAGACCCAGTACTTC.

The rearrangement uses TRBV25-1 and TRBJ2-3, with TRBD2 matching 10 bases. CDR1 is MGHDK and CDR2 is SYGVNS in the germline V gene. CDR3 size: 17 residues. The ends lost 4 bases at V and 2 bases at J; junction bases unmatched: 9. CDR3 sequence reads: CASSGPSGRVITDTQYF. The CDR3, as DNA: TGTGCCAGCAGTGGACCTAGCGGGAGAGTAATCACAGATACGCAGTATTTT.

CDR3 amino acids: CASRLGGGTGELFF. The CDR3 DNA follows: TGTGCCAGCAGGCTGGGTGGCGGCACCGGGGAGCTGTTTTTT. The gene calls are TRBV6-4 and TRBJ2-2; D is ambiguous. V lost 6 bases, J lost 4 bases, and 12 bases lay in between. The CDR3 sequence is 14 residues long. Germline V lookup: CDR1 MRHNA, CDR2 SNTAGT.

The CDR3 nucleotides read TGTGCCAGCAGCAAAGACAGGGGGCAAGTTCTGGATCAGCCCCAGCATTTT. It encodes CASSKDRGQVLDQPQHF. V gene TRBV7-9 combines with J gene TRBJ1-5; TRBD1 aligns across 10 bases. This CDR3 contains 17 residues. Germline V CDR1 and CDR2: SEHNR, FQNEAQ (reference sequence). V shed 5 bases and J 5 bases; nucleotides not matched to a gene: 12.

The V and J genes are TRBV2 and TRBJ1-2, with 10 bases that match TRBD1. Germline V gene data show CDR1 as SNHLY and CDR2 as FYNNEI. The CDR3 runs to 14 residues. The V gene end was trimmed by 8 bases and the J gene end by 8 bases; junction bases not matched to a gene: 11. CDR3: CASFGRTGGDGYTF. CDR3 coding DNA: TGTGCCAGCTTTGGCCGGACAGGGGGAGACGGCTACACCTTC.

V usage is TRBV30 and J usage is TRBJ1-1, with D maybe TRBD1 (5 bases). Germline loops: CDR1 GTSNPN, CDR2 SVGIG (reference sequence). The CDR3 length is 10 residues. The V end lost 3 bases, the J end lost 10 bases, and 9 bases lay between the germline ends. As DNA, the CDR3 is TGTGCCTGGAGGCAGGGTATAGCTTTCTTT. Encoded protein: CAWRQGIAFF.

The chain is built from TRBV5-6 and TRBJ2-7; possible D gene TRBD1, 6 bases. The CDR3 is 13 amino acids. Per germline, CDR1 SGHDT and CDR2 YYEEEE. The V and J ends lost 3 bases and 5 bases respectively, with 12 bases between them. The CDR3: CASSWTAGDEQYF. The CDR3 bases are TGTGCCAGCAGCTGGACCGCAGGGGACGAGCAGTACTTC.